These 10 T cell receptor beta chains came from one sample sequenced in a study of identical twins. TCRdb re-derived calls from the 5' RACE reads in MiXCR, one entry per CDR3 protein. This sample has about 520,000 distinct CDR3 sequences, with about 20% found just once. These data were also filed under a second study, of T cells expressing NK-cell markers.

Material: CD4+ T cells sorted from blood. The receptors were sampled from a woman aged 18-29 years in good health.

This clonotype has just one count. The chain joins TRBV6-5 to TRBJ2-3, with D possibly being TRBD1 (6 bases). Germline V CDR1 and CDR2: MNHEY, SVGAGI. The ends were cut back, 6 bases at V and 10 bases at J, with 11 bases in the middle. The CDR3 runs to 11 residues. The CDR3 bases are TGTGCCAGCAGCTCAGGGGCAGCGCAGTATTTT. The encoded protein is CASSSGAAQYF.

The genes are TRBV28 and TRBJ2-2; 7 bases map to TRBD1. Per germline, CDR1 MDHEN and CDR2 SYDVKM. This CDR3 comprises 13 residues. The CDR3 loop is CATGVKIYGELFF. The CDR3 nucleotides are TGTGCTACAGGGGTCAAAATTTACGGGGAGCTGTTTTTT.

The V call is TRBV20-1, the J call TRBJ1-1; D is ambiguous. V lost 7 bases to trimming and J lost 6 bases, with 18 bases between them. There are 13 residues in the CDR3. CDR1 and CDR2 (germline): DFQATT, SNEGSKA (reference sequence). CDR3 region: CSVYQAAAPEAFF. CDR3 sequence (DNA): TGCAGTGTCTACCAGGCTGCCGCGCCTGAAGCTTTCTTT.

The chain recombines TRBV18 with TRBJ2-1; D not certain. Between the trimmed V and J ends, which lost 0 bases and 4 bases, there was a span of 16 bases. The V gene's germline CDR1 is KGHSH and CDR2 LQKENI. CDR3 length: 17 amino acids. For the CDR3, the DNA is TGTGCCAGCTCACCACCTTCTATTAAGCCCAATTACAATGAGCAGTTCTTC. Encoded protein: CASSPPSIKPNYNEQFF.

V gene TRBV5-1 combines with J gene TRBJ1-6, with 8 bases matching TRBD1. The CDR3 totals 15 residues. The ends lost 4 bases at V and 10 bases at J; junction bases unmatched: 10. The germline CDR1 and CDR2 sequences are SGHRS and YFSETQ. The CDR3 loop is CASSSTVDRGSPLHF. The DNA for the CDR3 is TGCGCCAGCAGCAGTACCGTCGACAGGGGCTCACCCCTCCACTTT.

The V call is TRBV18, the J call TRBJ1-1; no clear D. The CDR3 loop spans 15 amino acids. Trimming shortened V by 3 bases and J by 1 base, and 12 bases separated the two germline ends. The germline V gene encodes CDR1 KGHSH and CDR2 LQKENI. The CDR3 coding sequence is TGTGCCAGCTCACCCTCTGTGGGTGAGAACACTGAAGCTTTCTTT. Translation: CASSPSVGENTEAFF.

This rearrangement joins TRBV6-1 to TRBJ1-1, with TRBD1 matching over 10 bases. Germline CDR1 and CDR2: MNHNS and SASEGT. Losses at the gene ends were 4 bases for V and 6 bases for J; bases not matched to a gene: 8. This CDR3 comprises 15 residues. The CDR3 coding sequence is TGTGCCAGCAGTGGCCGGGACAGGGGAATCTCTGAAGCTTTCTTT. Translated, it gives CASSGRDRGISEAFF.

CDR3 residues: CASSAGQFSEQYF. CDR3 in DNA: TGTGCCAGCAGCGCGGGACAGTTTTCCGAGCAGTACTTC. The chain joins TRBV7-2 to TRBJ2-7; a possible D gene is TRBD1 (7 bases). The CDR3 loop spans 13 amino acids. With 5 bases removed from V and 6 bases from J, the gap between germline ends came to 14 bases. Germline CDR1 and CDR2: SGHTA and FQGNSA.

Concerning this clonotype itself: One end of the junction does not line up with germline, which may come from a read error. This sequence joins TRBV10-3 and TRBJ2-1; 7 bases are a match to TRBD2. CDR3 length: 16 amino acids. Germline V gives CDR1 ENHRY, CDR2 SYGVKD. CDR3 region: CAITEKGTGGGNEQFF. In DNA, the CDR3 is TGTGCCATCACTGAGAAGGGAACGGGAGGAGGCAATGAGCAGTTCTTC.

This clonotype showed up just a few times. V is TRBV20-1 and J is TRBJ1-6, with D possibly matching TRBD1 (5 bases). The CDR3 has 14 amino acids. The germline V and J ends were trimmed by 2 bases and 2 bases, with 7 bases remaining between them. Germline CDR1 reads DFQATT; CDR2 reads SNEGSKA (reference sequence). DNA for the CDR3: TGCAGTGCTAGACAGGGCGCCTATAATTCACCCCTCCACTTT. Its protein product is CSARQGAYNSPLHF.